This TCR beta chain derives from a study of T cell responses to AZD1222 COVID-19 vaccine. The study, taken as a whole, reports: Baseline seropositivity characterized only six AZD1222 recipients.

Remarks on this clone: No antigen is known for it.

Produced via immunoSEQ multiplex PCR; TCRdb's table is partial and in-frame only. This repertoire shows approximately 50,000 clones, roughly 85% found once; its top ten account for 5.5% to 7%. The V and J ends lost 5 bases and 1 base, in that order; junction bases with no gene match: 0. This CDR3 region has 15 residues. Germline values: CDR1 LGHDT, CDR2 YNNKEL (reference sequence). The receptor was isolated from an adult who received the AZD1222 COVID-19 vaccine. Specimen: peripheral blood, collected 28 days after the second AZD1222 dose. The chain uses TRBV3-1 (or the pseudogene TRBV3-2) and TRBJ2-3; 13 bases match TRBD2. CDR3 in DNA: TGTGCCAGCAGCGGACTAGCGGGAGGCACAGATACGCAGTATTTT. Protein: CASSGLAGGTDTQYF.